This T cell receptor beta chain was sequenced in a study of T cell changes during pregnancy in multiple sclerosis. TCRdb keeps only in-frame clones here, not all; method: immunoSEQ multiplex PCR. The table lists around 30,000 clones, more than 90% of them singletons. This specimen consisted of CD8+ T cells from peripheral blood mononuclear cells, obtained before pregnancy. This receptor was taken from a female donor with multiple sclerosis, enrolled in a pregnancy study.

The CDR3 DNA reads TGTGCCAGCAGCCCGGGACAGGGTCGGGATGGCTACACCTTC. Amino acid sequence: CASSPGQGRDGYTF. The rearrangement joins TRBV7-9 to TRBJ1-2, with TRBD1 matching 9 bases. Germline V gene sequence: CDR1 SEHNR, CDR2 FQNEAQ (reference sequence). J lost 6 bases, V lost 5 bases, and 7 bases had no gene match. The CDR3 is made up of 14 amino acids.